This T cell receptor (beta chain) derives from a study of CD4 T cells in relation to SARS-CoV-2 and coronaviruses. Across the study: Crossreactive spike epitopes shared across donors were mapped to their HLA restriction.

As regards this clone: The antigen is unknown.

Between the trimmed V and J ends, which lost 5 bases and 4 bases, there was a span of 12 bases. From germline, CDR1 is LNHNV and CDR2 YYDKDF (reference sequence). The CDR3 is 14 residues long. CD4+ T cells from unexposed donors were obtained before the COVID-19 pandemic (2011-2018). After more than eight days of culture, CD4+ T cells were isolated. The method was immunoSEQ multiplex PCR; TCRdb's version includes in-frame clones alone and lacks a portion of them. The table has around 16,000 clones, roughly 80% seen once; the top ten hold more than 25%. The gene calls are TRBV15 and TRBJ2-1; the D gene is possibly TRBD2 (5 bases). The sample consisted of CD4+ T cells from PBMCs, cultured in vitro. The origin of this receptor is a human donor in good health. The CDR3 DNA is TGTGCCACCAGCCACGTATCGGGATACAATGAGCAGTTCTTC. Its protein is CATSHVSGYNEQFF.